This T cell receptor (beta chain) was sequenced for a study of blood T cell repertoires in COVID-19. Using immunoSEQ multiplex PCR, the repertoire was profiled, and TCRdb retains in-frame clones only, with some absent. The profile covers about 210,000 clones, with around 87% appearing a single time and roughly 7.2% taken by the ten largest. After removal of 2 bases from V and 6 bases from J, the junction contained 10 bases not matched to a gene. The germline gives CDR1 SGHDT, CDR2 YYEEEE. This CDR3 has 17 residues. This chain uses TRBV5-6 with TRBJ2-2; 10 positions agree with TRBD1. Sequencing input: PBMCs or T cells enriched from blood (not recorded which). This receptor was taken from a young man in a cohort exposed to, infected with or recovered from COVID-19 (not recorded which). In DNA form, the CDR3 reads TGTGCCAGCAGCTTACATCCCGGTGGACAGGGGGCCGGGGAGCTGTTTTTT. Amino acids: CASSLHPGGQGAGELFF.